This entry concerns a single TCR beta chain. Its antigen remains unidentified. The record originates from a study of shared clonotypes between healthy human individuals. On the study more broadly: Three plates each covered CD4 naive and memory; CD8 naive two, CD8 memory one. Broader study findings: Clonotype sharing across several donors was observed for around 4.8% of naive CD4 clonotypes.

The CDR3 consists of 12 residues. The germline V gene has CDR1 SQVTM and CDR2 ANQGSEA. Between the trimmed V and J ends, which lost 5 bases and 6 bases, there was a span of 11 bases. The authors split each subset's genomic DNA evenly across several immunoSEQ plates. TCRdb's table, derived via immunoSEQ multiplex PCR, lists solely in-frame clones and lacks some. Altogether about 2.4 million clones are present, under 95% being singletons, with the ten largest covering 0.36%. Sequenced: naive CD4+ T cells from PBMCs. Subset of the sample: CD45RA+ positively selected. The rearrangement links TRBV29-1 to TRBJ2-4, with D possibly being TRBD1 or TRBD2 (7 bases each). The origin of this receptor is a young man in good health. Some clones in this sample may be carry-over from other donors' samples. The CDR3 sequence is CSVLRGGNIQYF. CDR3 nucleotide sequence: TGCAGCGTTCTCAGGGGGGGAAACATTCAGTACTTC. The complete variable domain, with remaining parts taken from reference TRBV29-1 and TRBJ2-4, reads SAVISQKPSRDICQRGTSLTIQCQVDSQVTMMFWYRQQPGQSLTLIATANQGSEATYESGFVIDKFPISRPNLTFSTLTVSNMSPEDSSIYLCSVLRGGNIQYFGAGTRLSVL.